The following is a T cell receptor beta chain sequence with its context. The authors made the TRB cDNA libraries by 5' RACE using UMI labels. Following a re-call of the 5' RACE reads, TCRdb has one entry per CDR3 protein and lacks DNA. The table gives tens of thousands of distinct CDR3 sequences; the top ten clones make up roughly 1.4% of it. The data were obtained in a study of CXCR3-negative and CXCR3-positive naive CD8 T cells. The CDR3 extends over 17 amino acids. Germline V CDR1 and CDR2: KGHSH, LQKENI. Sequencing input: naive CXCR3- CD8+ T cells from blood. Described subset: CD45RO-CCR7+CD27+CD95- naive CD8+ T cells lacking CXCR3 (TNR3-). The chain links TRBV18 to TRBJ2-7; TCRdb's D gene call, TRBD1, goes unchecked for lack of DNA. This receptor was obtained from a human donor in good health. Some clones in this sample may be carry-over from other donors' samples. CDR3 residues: CASSPVAYGTVNYEQYF.